A single sample is the source of the 18 T cell receptor beta chains below, sequenced in a study of cytomegalovirus exposure and HLA in healthy donors. Amplification used 60 Vbeta primers and 13 Jbeta primers. Sequencing was performed with immunoSEQ multiplex PCR; in TCRdb, only in-frame clones are kept and a portion is missing. The data contain around 170,000 clones, 78% of them seen just once; the ten biggest clones take up over 3%. The sequenced sample consisted of PBMCs. The receptor set was obtained from a woman aged 50 to 60 in good health and CMV-seropositive.

On this clone itself: Mismatch with germline at one junction end may stem from a read error. The genes are TRBV4-2 and TRBJ2-3; 13 positions match TRBD2. Germline V CDR1 and CDR2: LGHNA, YNFKEQ. This CDR3 has 17 amino acids. The CDR3 nucleotides are TGTGCCAGCAGCCTTCGGACTAGCGGGAGTTTAGGAGATACGCGGTATTTT. Its protein product is CASSLRTSGSLGDTRYF.

V usage is TRBV5-1 and J usage is TRBJ2-2; 10 bases match TRBD1. This CDR3 contains 15 residues. V gave up 3 bases and J gave up 6 bases; unmatched junction bases: 5. The germline gives CDR1 SGHRS, CDR2 YFSETQ. This chain's CDR3 is CASSSDRGPPGELFF. DNA for the CDR3: TGCGCCAGCAGCTCCGACAGGGGGCCTCCCGGGGAGCTGTTTTTT.

V is TRBV4-1 and J is TRBJ1-4; maybe TRBD1 (5 bases). The V end lost 4 bases, the J end lost 3 bases, and 9 bases lay between the germline ends. Germline V lookup: CDR1 MGHRA, CDR2 YSYEKL. The length of the CDR3 is 14 residues. The DNA for the CDR3 is TGCGCCAGCAGCCGGACACTTCCTAATGAAAAACTGTTTTTT. As protein: CASSRTLPNEKLFF.

This clone has only a few counts. The chain employs TRBV7-2 and TRBJ2-2; 8 bases line up with TRBD1. The CDR3 is 17 residues long. V trimming: 2 bases; J trimming: 1 base; junction bases outside the gene matches: 6. The germline V gene encodes CDR1 SGHTA and CDR2 FQGNSA. The CDR3 reads CASSLKTGTGNTGELFF. CDR3 nucleotides: TGTGCCAGCAGCTTAAAAACCGGGACAGGGAACACCGGGGAGCTGTTTTTT.

This clone showed up just a few times. CDR3 coding DNA: TGCGCCAGCAGCGCCACACAGGGGAGGTCCACTGAAGCTTTCTTT. It is translated as CASSATQGRSTEAFF. The chain uses TRBV5-1 and TRBJ1-1; 7 nucleotides match TRBD1. The CDR3 sequence is 15 residues long. Germline assignment: CDR1 SGHRS and CDR2 YFSETQ. V shed 4 bases, J shed 4 bases, and the junction held 10 bases outside the gene matches.

The chain carries TRBV27 and TRBJ1-4; TRBD1 aligns across 8 bases. V gave up 2 bases and J gave up 3 bases; unmatched junction bases: 14. The CDR3 length is 19 residues. CDR1 MNHEY and CDR2 SMNVEV come from the germline V gene (reference sequence). The CDR3 reads CASSLNPPRGTGANEKLFF. Here the CDR3 DNA reads TGTGCCAGCAGTTTAAACCCACCGAGGGGGACAGGCGCTAATGAAAAACTGTTTTTT.

This clone was picked up a small number of times. The genes are TRBV19 and TRBJ1-5, with 8 bases that match TRBD1. Germline V lookup: CDR1 LNHDA, CDR2 SQIVND (reference sequence). The CDR3 is made up of 15 amino acids. The V gene end was trimmed by 6 bases and the J gene end by 4 bases; junction bases not matched to a gene: 8. CDR3 DNA sequence: TGTGCCAGTAGCCGACAGGGGTCAGGAAATCAGCCCCAGCATTTT. Translating gives CASSRQGSGNQPQHF. Variable domain in full (rest from reference TRBV19 and TRBJ1-5): DGGITQSPKYLFRKEGQNVTLSCEQNLNHDAMYWYRQDPGQGLRLIYYSQIVNDFQKGDIAEGYSVSREKKESFPLTVTSAQKNPTAFYLCASSRQGSGNQPQHFGDGTRLSIL.

The chain carries TRBV6-5 and TRBJ2-1, with 7 positions matching TRBD2. Trimming removed 2 bases from V and 9 bases from J; junction bases left unmatched: 13. This CDR3 spans 16 amino acids. In germline, CDR1 is MNHEY, CDR2 SVGAGI. The CDR3 DNA sequence: TGTGCCAGCAGTTACCAAATCGGCGGGAGATCGAGTGAGCAGTTCTTC. Encoded protein: CASSYQIGGRSSEQFF.

The V and J genes are TRBV6-1 and TRBJ2-7, with D unclear. The germline V gene encodes CDR1 MNHNS and CDR2 SASEGT. The CDR3 runs to 12 residues. With 2 bases removed from V and 0 bases from J, the gap between germline ends came to 2 bases. The CDR3 nucleotides read TGTGCCAGCAGTGAACACTCCTACGAGCAGTACTTC. This sequence encodes CASSEHSYEQYF.

The chain employs TRBV7-2 and TRBJ1-5, with 8 bases that match TRBD1. Germline CDR1 is SGHTA and CDR2 is FQGNSA. Germline trimming cut 5 bases from V and 7 bases from J; bases unmatched to any gene: 7. The CDR3 sequence is 14 residues long. The CDR3 sequence: CASSLGQGDQPQHF. The DNA for the CDR3 is TGTGCCAGCAGCCTCGGACAGGGCGACCAGCCCCAGCATTTT.

This chain connects TRBV5-1 to TRBJ2-2; a weak D match, TRBD2 (5 bases). V was clipped by 1 base and J by 5 bases, with 6 bases between them. Germline CDR1 and CDR2: SGHRS and YFSETQ. The CDR3 totals 13 residues. CDR3 sequence: CASSLSGTGELFF. The DNA of the CDR3 is TGCGCCAGCAGCTTGTCGGGGACCGGGGAGCTGTTTTTT.

The chain carries TRBV9 and TRBJ2-4; D is perhaps TRBD2 (6 bases). V lost 4 bases to trimming and J lost 12 bases, with 26 bases between them. Germline CDR1 SGDLS, CDR2 YYNGEE. The CDR3 consists of 16 residues. Here the CDR3 DNA reads TGTGCCAGCAGCCCCGTTCCGAGAGGGCCGCGGGGCAGTCAGTACTTC. Its protein is CASSPVPRGPRGSQYF.

This chain connects TRBV4-2 to TRBJ2-2, with 9 bases fitting TRBD2. Trimming removed 3 bases from V and 4 bases from J; junction bases left unmatched: 9. The CDR3 covers 17 residues. The germline V gene encodes CDR1 LGHNA and CDR2 YNFKEQ. The CDR3 reads CASSQLAGGPSTGELFF. Written as DNA, the CDR3 is TGTGCCAGCAGCCAGCTTGCGGGGGGGCCGAGCACCGGGGAGCTGTTTTTT.

The chain couples TRBV7-2 to TRBJ2-1, with D hard to call. Germline CDR1 is SGHTA and CDR2 is FQGNSA. V gave up 1 base and J gave up 2 bases, with 12 bases separating them. This CDR3 is built from 16 residues. CDR3 in DNA: TGTGCCAGCAGCTTAGGGCTAACTAACGCCTACAATGAGCAGTTCTTC. Translation: CASSLGLTNAYNEQFF.

V usage is TRBV18 and J usage is TRBJ2-1; possibly TRBD1 for D (6 bases). Germline values: CDR1 KGHSH, CDR2 LQKENI. The ends were cut back, 2 bases at V and 6 bases at J, with 17 bases in the middle. The CDR3 is 16 amino acids. As DNA, the CDR3 is TGTGCCAGCTCACCAAGGATGGGGGCGCAGGGCAATGAGCAGTTCTTC. This translates into CASSPRMGAQGNEQFF. Looking up the rest from reference TRBV18 and TRBJ2-1 gives the full variable domain: NAGVMQNPRHLVRRRGQEARLRCSPMKGHSHVYWYRQLPEEGLKFMVYLQKENIIDESGMPKERFSAEFPKEGPSILRIQQVVRGDSAAYFCASSPRMGAQGNEQFFGPGTRLTVL.

The chain has TRBV6-5 and TRBJ2-2; 9 positions agree with TRBD1. The CDR3 consists of 16 residues. Germline lookup yields CDR1 MNHEY and CDR2 SVGAGI. V lost 2 bases, J lost 4 bases, and 5 bases stayed unmatched. In DNA form, the CDR3 reads TGTGCCAGCAGTTACCTACAGGGGGCTGGCACCGGGGAGCTGTTTTTT. It codes for CASSYLQGAGTGELFF.

This chain connects TRBV29-1 to TRBJ1-1, with D perhaps matching TRBD1 (6 bases). V was clipped by 6 bases and J by 0 bases, with 11 bases between them. The CDR3 covers 13 residues. CDR1 is SQVTM, CDR2 ANQGSEA, per germline. The CDR3 loop reads CSVTQGLNTEAFF. Written as DNA, the CDR3 is TGCAGCGTCACACAGGGCCTGAACACTGAAGCTTTCTTT.

The V gene is TRBV5-6, the J gene TRBJ1-2, with D uncertain. The CDR3 extends over 18 amino acids. The V gene's germline CDR1 is SGHDT and CDR2 YYEEEE. The V end was cut by 0 bases, the J end by 2 bases, with 20 bases between. CDR3 amino acids: CASSLVGRRILINYGYTF. The CDR3 DNA is TGTGCCAGCAGCTTGGTAGGCCGCAGGATACTGATAAACTATGGCTACACCTTC. The variable domain in full, with the rest retrieved from reference TRBV5-6 and TRBJ1-2, is DAGVTQSPTHLIKTRGQQVTLRCSPKSGHDTVSWYQQALGQGPQFIFQYYEEEERQRGNFPDRFSGHQFPNYSSELNVNALLLGDSALYLCASSLVGRRILINYGYTFGSGTRLTVV.